Listed here are 10 T cell receptor beta chains from one sample, sequenced in a study of glioma-infiltrating T cells. Amplification of TCR alpha and beta CDR3 regions from RNA used iRepertoire nested multiplex PCR. TCRdb fed the multiplex PCR reads into MiXCR, producing one record per CDR3 protein. Of roughly 200,000 distinct CDR3 sequences listed, about 32% were seen once; the top ten hold roughly a fifth. Material for sequencing was glioma tissue, nonneoplastic brain tissue, or PBMCs (not recorded which). The receptors were sampled from a human donor with low-grade glioma or glioblastoma, undergoing nonglioma brain surgery, or in good health (not recorded which).

Concerning this clonotype itself: A read error is possible here, since a much larger clone lies one base away. The V and J genes are TRBV20-1 and TRBJ2-7, with D possibly being TRBD2 (6 bases). The germline V gene encodes CDR1 DFQATT and CDR2 SNEGSKA (reference sequence). The CDR3 sequence is 15 residues long. Trimming took 0 bases from V and 4 from J, leaving 16 bases between them. CDR3 bases: TGCAGTGCTAGAGAAACGATCGGGAGAGAGTACGAGCAGTACTTC. Protein product: CSARETIGREYEQYF.

This clonotype has a count of ten or more. This chain joins TRBV7-6 and TRBJ2-5; tentative D call: TRBD1 (5 bases). CDR1 is SGHVS and CDR2 is FNYEAQ in the germline V gene. Trimming removed 4 bases from V and 1 base from J, with 10 bases in between. The length of the CDR3 is 14 residues. The CDR3 sequence: CASSSTTVQETQYF. CDR3 nucleotides: TGTGCCAGCAGCTCTACGACAGTCCAAGAGACCCAGTACTTC. Full variable domain (rest looked up from reference TRBV7-6 and TRBJ2-5): GAGVSQSPRYKVTKRGQDVALRCDPISGHVSLYWYRQALGQGPEFLTYFNYEAQQDKSGLPNDRFSAERPEGSISTLTIQRTEQRDSAMYRCASSSTTVQETQYFGPGTRLLVL.

The chain combines TRBV5-1 with TRBJ2-7; 10 bases are a match to TRBD2. CDR3 length equals 14 residues. The J segment lost 5 bases and the V segment lost 4 bases, leaving 6 bases of the junction unmatched. Per germline, CDR1 SGHRS and CDR2 YFSETQ. The CDR3 bases are TGCGCCAGCAGCCTGGTGCTAGCGGGAGACGAGCAGTACTTC. Translated: CASSLVLAGDEQYF.

The chain is built from TRBV19 and TRBJ1-4; D is unclear. Trimming shortened V by 7 bases and J by 5 bases, and 11 bases separated the two germline ends. This CDR3 contains 13 residues. Germline V gene sequence: CDR1 LNHDA, CDR2 SQIVND (reference sequence). The CDR3 DNA follows: TGTGCCAGTATGGGCAGCCTGAATGAAAAACTGTTTTTT. This translates into CASMGSLNEKLFF.

This clonotype appeared many times. V gene TRBV19 combines with J gene TRBJ1-2, with TRBD1 matching over 9 bases. There are 15 residues in the CDR3. CDR1 is LNHDA, CDR2 SQIVND, per germline (reference sequence). J was trimmed by 5 bases and V by 5 bases; bases with no gene match: 9. The CDR3 sequence is CASSHPGQGVYGYTF. The CDR3, as DNA: TGTGCCAGTAGTCATCCGGGACAGGGTGTATATGGCTACACCTTC.

J is TRBJ2-7 and V is TRBV5-1; TRBD1 agrees at 7 bases. In germline, CDR1 is SGHRS, CDR2 YFSETQ. This CDR3 comprises 11 residues. Trimming took 7 bases from V and 7 from J; bases not matched to a gene: 5. The CDR3 nucleotides are TGCGCCAGCTCGACAGGGAATGAGCAGTACTTC. Translation gives CASSTGNEQYF.

Only a few counts were recorded for this clonotype. CDR3 protein: CASSLGTGAYSNQPQHF. CDR3 DNA sequence: TGTGCCAGCTCCCTTGGGACAGGCGCTTATAGCAATCAGCCCCAGCATTTT. The chain combines TRBV18 with TRBJ1-5, with 8 bases lining up with TRBD1. The length of the CDR3 is 17 residues. Germline lookup yields CDR1 KGHSH and CDR2 LQKENI. The junction had 10 bases not matched to a gene; V was cut back by 6 bases and J by 0 bases.

This clonotype has a count of ten or more. The chain carries TRBV12-3 or TRBV12-4 and TRBJ1-4; D gene unclear. The CDR3 totals 12 residues. Trimming stripped 5 bases from V and 8 bases from J, with 9 bases between. The CDR3 DNA follows: TGTGCCAGCAGTGACATACGGGAAAAACTGTTTTTT. It specifies CASSDIREKLFF.

Notes on this clonotype: Since a much larger clone is just one base distant, this may be a read error. The chain uses TRBV2 and TRBJ2-1, with TRBD2 matching over 9 bases. V dropped 7 bases and J dropped 6; count of bases not matched to a gene: 4. In germline, CDR1 is SNHLY, CDR2 FYNNEI. This CDR3 comprises 13 residues. The CDR3 DNA is TGTGCCAGCAAACTAGCGGGCCGCAATGAGCAGTTCTTC. Its translation: CASKLAGRNEQFF.

This clonotype came up many times. The V and J genes are TRBV2 and TRBJ1-1; TRBD1 agrees at 10 bases. The length of the CDR3 is 14 residues. With 6 bases clipped from V and 1 base from J, the junction kept 2 bases outside the gene matches. In germline, CDR1 is SNHLY, CDR2 FYNNEI. CDR3 in amino acids: CASRRDRGNTEAFF. CDR3 in DNA: TGTGCCAGCAGAAGGGACAGGGGGAACACTGAAGCTTTCTTT.